These 14 T cell receptor beta chains share one sample of origin, sequenced in a study of T cell clonality in common variable immunodeficiency. Profiled with immunoSEQ multiplex PCR; TCRdb holds only in-frame clones, not every one. Observed in the sample are tens of thousands of clones, none of them singletons. The material sequenced was peripheral blood mononuclear cells. The receptors derive from a person aged 18 to 69 in good health.

This clone came up many times. The CDR3 goes on 3 residues after the read ends, and that part is filled in from the germline J gene. The chain has TRBV6-2 or TRBV6-3 and TRBJ2-3; D is perhaps TRBD1 (5 bases). CDR3 length equals 12 residues. Germline-derived CDR1 and CDR2 are MNHEY and SVGEGT. The sequenced CDR3 bases are TGTGCCAGCCGTAGGGGTGAAGGCACG. Translation gives CASRRGEGT. The CDR3 in its entirety is CASRRGEGTQYF.

This clone was recorded many times. The read halts 3 residues ahead of the CDR3 end, with the missing end drawn from the germline J gene. The rearrangement uses TRBV11-2 and TRBJ1-2; tentative D call: TRBD1 (6 bases). Germline CDR1 reads SGHAT; CDR2 reads FQNNGV. CDR3 size: 15 residues. V was clipped by 4 bases and J by 1 base, with 13 bases between them. The part of the CDR3 DNA that was read is TGTGCCAGCAGCTCGTACAGGGAGGGTAACTATGGC. Translating gives CASSSYREGNYG. The whole CDR3 is CASSSYREGNYGYTF.

This clone was detected many times. The CDR3 end lies 3 residues beyond the end of the read and is filled in from the germline J gene. J is TRBJ1-1 and V is TRBV5-1, with D possibly TRBD1 on 6 matching bases. The CDR3 totals 16 residues. V dropped 2 bases and J dropped 3 bases, with 17 bases sitting between them. Germline V gene sequence: CDR1 SGHRS, CDR2 YFSETQ. The CDR3 region is CASSLMQGTMYTEAFF. Partial CDR3 DNA: TGCGCCAGCAGCTTAATGCAGGGGACGATGTACACTGAA.

This clone appeared many times. The read terminates 3 residues before the CDR3 end, so the remaining end is supplied by the germline J gene. V usage is TRBV2 and J usage is TRBJ2-7; 10 bases fit TRBD2. The germline gives CDR1 SNHLY, CDR2 FYNNEI. V lost 3 bases, J lost 5 bases, and 7 bases stayed unmatched. CDR3 length: 15 amino acids. Partial CDR3 DNA: TGTGCCAGCAGTGAGCTAGCGGGAGTTTCCGACGAG. This translates into CASSELAGVSDE. The CDR3, in full, reads CASSELAGVSDEQYF.

This clone was counted at least ten times. Read data end 3 residues before the CDR3 end; the end is taken from the germline J gene. The rearrangement joins TRBV5-1 to TRBJ2-1; 13 bases align to TRBD2. Germline V CDR1 and CDR2: SGHRS, YFSETQ. CDR3 size: 14 residues. The J segment lost 9 bases and the V segment lost 6 bases, leaving 6 bases of the junction unmatched. CDR3 protein: CASTRTSGSLEQFF. Incomplete CDR3 DNA: TGCGCCAGCACTCGGACTAGCGGGAGTCTTGAG. Complete variable domain (other parts from reference TRBV5-1 and TRBJ2-1): KAGVTQTPRYLIKTRGQQVTLSCSPISGHRSVSWYQQTPGQGLQFLFEYFSETQRNKGNFPGRFSGRQFSNSRSEMNVSTLELGDSALYLCASTRTSGSLEQFFGPGTRLTVL.

This clone was counted at least ten times. The read ends 3 residues shy of where the CDR3 ends; the end is completed using the germline J gene. This specimen includes other DNA sequences encoding the same CDR3. This chain uses TRBV19 with TRBJ2-1, with D tentatively TRBD1 or TRBD2 (5 bases each). The length of the CDR3 is 15 residues. Germline-derived CDR1 and CDR2 are LNHDA and SQIVND (reference sequence). The V end lost 3 bases, the J end lost 0 bases, and 9 bases lay between the germline ends. Incomplete CDR3 DNA: TGTGCCAGTAGTATTGAGGGGTCCTCCTACAATGAG. As protein: CASSIEGSSYNE. The CDR3 reads in full as CASSIEGSSYNEQFF.

This clone was detected many times. Coverage ceases 3 residues before the CDR3 finishes, and the germline J gene fills in the end. This sequence joins TRBV7-2 and TRBJ2-5, with 7 positions matching TRBD2. The CDR3 loop spans 15 amino acids. Germline CDR1 reads SGHTA; CDR2 reads FQGNSA. The V gene end was trimmed by 8 bases and the J gene end by 3 bases; junction bases not matched to a gene: 12. The CDR3 reads CASSASGTSEETQYF. The CDR3 DNA, read in part, is TGTGCCAGCTCCGCTAGCGGAACCTCGGAAGAGACC. The variable domain in full, with the rest retrieved from reference TRBV7-2 and TRBJ2-5, is GAGVSQSPSNKVTEKGKDVELRCDPISGHTALYWYRQSLGQGLEFLIYFQGNSAPDKSGLPSDRFSAERTGGSVSTLTIQRTQQEDSAVYLCASSASGTSEETQYFGPGTRLLVL.

This clone was counted at least ten times. From the germline J gene comes the end of the CDR3, since the read stops 3 residues before it. This chain uses TRBV5-1 with TRBJ2-2; 8 nucleotides line up with TRBD1. The V gene's germline CDR1 is SGHRS and CDR2 YFSETQ. The CDR3 is made up of 15 amino acids. J lost 1 base, V lost 2 bases, and 1 base had no gene match. Incomplete CDR3 DNA: TGCGCCAGCAGCTTCGGGACAGGGAACACCGGGGAG. Protein product: CASSFGTGNTGE. The whole CDR3 reads CASSFGTGNTGELFF.

This clone was counted at least ten times. The sequenced part of the CDR3 DNA is TGCAGTGCCCGCGACCTTCCTAGCGAACTCACAGATACG. This sequence encodes CSARDLPSELTDT. In full, the CDR3 is CSARDLPSELTDTQYF. The chain recombines TRBV20-1 with TRBJ2-3; D possibly corresponds to TRBD2 (6 bases). The CDR3 goes on 3 residues after the read ends, and that part is filled in from the germline J gene. This CDR3 is 16 amino acids long. V was clipped by 6 bases and J by 2 bases, with 21 bases between them. Germline V CDR1 and CDR2: DFQATT, SNEGSKA (reference sequence).

Worth noting for this clone: The DNA ends 3 residues before the CDR3 does, and the rest of the CDR3 is filled in from the germline J gene. The J gene is TRBJ2-5, the V gene TRBV5-6; 7 bases line up with TRBD2. The CDR3 loop spans 13 amino acids. The germline V gene encodes CDR1 SGHDT and CDR2 YYEEEE. V lost 1 base, J lost 7 bases, and 4 bases stayed unmatched. CDR3 residues: CASSLLGGGTQYF. The sequenced CDR3 bases are TGTGCCAGCAGCTTGCTTGGGGGGGGGACC.

This clone was found many times. The CDR3 end is not reached by the read, which stops 3 residues before it; the germline J gene fills it in. The chain employs TRBV20-1 and TRBJ2-7, with D maybe TRBD2 (6 bases). CDR1 is DFQATT, CDR2 SNEGSKA, per germline (reference sequence). The V end lost 5 bases, the J end lost 5 bases, and 22 bases lay between the germline ends. CDR3 length: 15 amino acids. The CDR3 loop reads CSAPRLKGRSHEQYF. Incomplete CDR3 DNA: TGCAGTGCTCCCCGTCTCAAGGGGAGGTCCCACGAG.

The table lists this clone with many counts. The CDR3 loop reads CSARYGLYPYNEQFF. CDR3 DNA (partial): TGCAGTGCTAGATATGGGCTATACCCTTACAATGAG. This rearrangement joins TRBV20-1 to TRBJ2-1; D remains ambiguous. The sequenced fragment ends 3 residues before the CDR3 boundary, so the rest is inferred from the germline J gene. Germline CDR1 reads DFQATT; CDR2 reads SNEGSKA (reference sequence). V was cut by 2 bases and J by 4 bases, with 15 bases left in between. The CDR3 covers 15 residues.

Ten or more counts support this clone. The sequenced fragment ends 3 residues before the CDR3 boundary, so the rest is inferred from the germline J gene. The genes are TRBV20-1 and TRBJ1-2; a weak D match, TRBD1 (6 bases). The CDR3 consists of 15 residues. CDR1 and CDR2 from the germline V gene are DFQATT and SNEGSKA (reference sequence). V was trimmed by 3 bases and J by 0 bases, leaving 14 bases between them. Partial CDR3 DNA: TGCAGTGCTAGGGTTCCGGACAGACCTAACTATGGC. It is translated as CSARVPDRPNYG. The whole CDR3 sequence is CSARVPDRPNYGYTF.

This clone has ten or more counts. The CDR3 goes on 3 residues after the read ends, and that part is filled in from the germline J gene. The gene calls are TRBV10-3 and TRBJ2-1, with D perhaps TRBD1 (6 bases). V was cut by 4 bases and J by 8 bases, with 12 bases left in between. Germline loops: CDR1 ENHRY, CDR2 SYGVKD. This CDR3 has 13 amino acids. CDR3 region: CAISVNRVDEQFF. CDR3 DNA (partial): TGTGCCATCAGTGTAAACAGGGTCGATGAG.